The rows below give T cell receptor beta chains drawn from one sample of a study of blood T cell repertoires in COVID-19. Libraries were prepared by immunoSEQ multiplex PCR; TCRdb keeps only in-frame clonotypes and omits some of them. Of over 95,000 clones listed, about four fifths are singletons. Material for sequencing was peripheral blood. These receptors came from a woman older than 75 with active or convalescent COVID-19. Both conserved end residues are part of each CDR3. D genes are given only for firm matches. Rows may omit the clone size; those that give it use once, few, many or a size class.

len,j_gene,v_gene,abundance,d_gene,CDR3nt,CDR3aa
14,TRBJ1-1,TRBV5-1,NA,NA,TGTGCCAGCAGCTTGGACTCGTTGGTTTCTGAAGCTTTCTTT,CASSLDSLVSEAFF
16,TRBJ2-7,TRBV5-1,few,NA,TGCGCCAGCAGCTCGGTGGGGGGTAGTTACGACTACGAGCAGTACTTC,CASSSVGGSYDYEQYF
14,TRBJ1-4,TRBV5-6,NA,NA,TGTGCCAGCAGCCGAGGGATGGGAAATGAAAAACTGTTTTTT,CASSRGMGNEKLFF
16,TRBJ2-1,TRBV5-1,NA,NA,TGCGCCAGCAGCTTGGCCCTGGGGAGAACAGACAATGAGCAGTTCTTC,CASSLALGRTDNEQFF
14,TRBJ2-7,TRBV5-6,few,NA,TGTGCCAGCAGCCCTAGACGTTTTGCCTACGAGCAGTACTTC,CASSPRRFAYEQYF
13,TRBJ2-3,TRBV6-1,NA,NA,TGTGCCAGCAGTGAAGCCACCCAGGTCACGCAGTATTTT,CASSEATQVTQYF
14,TRBJ1-6,TRBV11-2,NA,NA,TGTGCCAGCAGCTTACTTGCCCCGCAGGCCCCCCTCCACTTT,CASSLLAPQAPLHF
15,TRBJ2-3,TRBV7-9,NA,NA,TGTGCCAGCAGCTTAGTCGCGGGGCACACAGATACGCAGTATTTT,CASSLVAGHTDTQYF
12,TRBJ1-1,TRBV7-9,NA,NA,TGTGCCAGCACCCCGGGCACGCGGGCAGCTTTCTTT,CASTPGTRAAFF
14,TRBJ1-1,TRBV7-9,NA,TRBD1,TGTGCCAGCAGCCGCCGACAGGGTGACACTGAAGCTTTCTTT,CASSRRQGDTEAFF
14,TRBJ1-2,TRBV28,NA,TRBD1,TGTGCCAGCAGTTCCGGGACAGGGGTCGGTGGCTACACCTTC,CASSSGTGVGGYTF
17,TRBJ2-2,TRBV23-1,NA,TRBD1,TGCGCCAGCAGTCAATCCGACAGGGGGGCGGGCACCGGGGAGCTGTTTTTT,CASSQSDRGAGTGELFF
20,TRBJ1-5,TRBV6-9,medium-sized,TRBD1,TGTGCCAGCAGTTCACCCGACAGGGGAGCCACGGTGAGTAGCAATCAGCCCCAGCATTTT,CASSSPDRGATVSSNQPQHF
14,TRBJ2-7,TRBV6-5,NA,TRBD2,TGTGCCAGCAGATTTAGCGGGAGCTACTACGAGCAGTACTTC,CASRFSGSYYEQYF
12,TRBJ1-1,TRBV30,NA,NA,TGTGCCTGGACAGCAGGCGGGCCCGAAGCTTTCTTT,CAWTAGGPEAFF
16,TRBJ2-3,TRBV6-6,NA,NA,TGTGCCAGCAGACAAGGACAGTCTCTGGTTTTAGATACGCAGTATTTT,CASRQGQSLVLDTQYF
15,TRBJ2-1,TRBV24-1,NA,NA,TGTGCCACCAGTGATTTGAAGAGCTCCTACAATGAGCAGTTCTTC,CATSDLKSSYNEQFF
15,TRBJ1-6,TRBV9,NA,NA,TGTGCCAGCAGCCAGGCGGGCTCCTATAATTCACCCCTCCACTTT,CASSQAGSYNSPLHF
14,TRBJ2-7,TRBV18,NA,NA,TGTGCCAGCTCACCACTGGCCAACACCTACGAGCAGTACTTC,CASSPLANTYEQYF
11,TRBJ1-2,TRBV20-1,NA,TRBD1,TGCAGTGCTTCACAGGGGATCGGCTACACCTTC,CSASQGIGYTF
12,TRBJ1-2,TRBV5-4,NA,NA,TGTGCCAGCAGCTTCAGCGGGGGGGGCTACACCTTC,CASSFSGGGYTF
16,TRBJ2-1,TRBV7-7,NA,TRBD2,TGTGCTAGCAGCGCTGGGACTAGCGGGCCCCACAATGAGCAGTTCTTC,CASSAGTSGPHNEQFF
19,TRBJ1-1,TRBV14,NA,TRBD1,TGTGCCAGCAGCCGTGACTCCGGGAGGACAGGGAACCGGAACACTGAAGCTTTCTTT,CASSRDSGRTGNRNTEAFF
16,TRBJ1-2,TRBV2,once,TRBD1,TGTGCCAGCAGTGAAGGGGACAGGGGACCTAACTATGGCTACACCTTC,CASSEGDRGPNYGYTF
13,TRBJ1-2,TRBV4-3,NA,NA,TGCGCCAGCAGCCGACAGTCCAACTATGGCTACACCTTC,CASSRQSNYGYTF
11,TRBJ2-5,TRBV2,NA,NA,TGTGCCAGCAGTGTTGAGGAGACCCAGTACTTC,CASSVEETQYF
18,TRBJ2-6,TRBV9,NA,TRBD1,TGTGCCAGCAGCCCCCGGATGGCAGGGGGCTCTGGGGCCAACGTCCTGACTTTC,CASSPRMAGGSGANVLTF
15,TRBJ1-2,TRBV7-9,NA,TRBD1,TGTGCCAGCAGCTCATTGACAGGGGGAAGGAGTGGCTACACCTTC,CASSSLTGGRSGYTF
16,TRBJ2-5,TRBV18,few,NA,TGTGCCAGCTCACCTACTAGCAGTGGGTACCAAGAGACCCAGTACTTC,CASSPTSSGYQETQYF
16,TRBJ2-7,TRBV28,few,TRBD1,TGTGCCAGCAGCACACTCAGGGACAGGGTCAACTACGAGCAGTACTTC,CASSTLRDRVNYEQYF
14,TRBJ1-1,TRBV2,NA,NA,TGTGCCAGCACGGAGGTTAACGAGAACACTGAAGCTTTCTTT,CASTEVNENTEAFF
18,TRBJ2-1,TRBV7-9,NA,TRBD2,TGTGCCAGCAGCTTAAACTTTGGATCGGCGGGAGGGTACAATGAGCAGTTCTTC,CASSLNFGSAGGYNEQFF
16,TRBJ1-3,TRBV5-1,few,TRBD1,TGTGCCAGCAGTCGGGGACAGGGCATACCTGGAAACACCATATATTTT,CASSRGQGIPGNTIYF
19,TRBJ2-3,TRBV24-1,few,TRBD2,TGTGCCACCAGTGATCCGGCCCTGGGTGCGGGAGGAGGCGTAGATACGCAGTATTTT,CATSDPALGAGGGVDTQYF
17,TRBJ2-7,TRBV7-2,NA,NA,TGTGCCAGCAGCTTAGGCCTATTAGGGGGTGGGGGATACGAGCAGTACTTC,CASSLGLLGGGGYEQYF
18,TRBJ2-4,TRBV7-3,NA,TRBD1,TGTGCCAGCAGCTTAGTAGGACAGGCGCTGGGGGCCAAAAACATTCAGTACTTC,CASSLVGQALGAKNIQYF
13,TRBJ1-2,TRBV5-1,few,NA,TGTGCCAGCAGCTTGGGGTTGAGCTATGGCTACACCTTC,CASSLGLSYGYTF
16,TRBJ2-3,TRBV7-9,NA,NA,TGTGCCAGCAGCGGAGCCGGGACTGGGAGCACAGATACGCAGTATTTT,CASSGAGTGSTDTQYF
17,TRBJ2-7,TRBV6-2/TRBV6-3,NA,NA,TGTGCCAGCAGTTACAAAAGGTCTGCAGACAGCTCCTACGAGCAGTACTTC,CASSYKRSADSSYEQYF
15,TRBJ2-5,TRBV29-1,NA,TRBD2,TGCAGCGTTGAAGACCCACTAGCGGGAAGGGAGACCCAGTACTTC,CSVEDPLAGRETQYF